There are many counts of the clone carrying this T cell receptor beta chain. What it recognizes is unknown. This specimen comes from a study of T cells in Graves' hyperthyroidism and ophthalmopathy. Study observations and caveats: Before onset, ophthalmopathy was predicted by the model a median approximately 6.6 months earlier.

The source material, RNA transcripts, was used to amplify TCR beta CDR3 regions. TCR CDR3 underwent first-round RT-PCR with the HTBI primer set. TCRdb independently ran MiXCR on the multiplex PCR reads; one entry per CDR3 protein. In the table there are about 590,000 distinct CDR3 sequences, approximately 15% of which are singletons. Stable disease denoted Graves' hyperthyroidism without ophthalmopathy progression within 18 months. The hyperthyroidism patients had all been newly diagnosed, and their disease duration was under 2 months. Their ages ranged from 18 to 65 years. The CDR3 consists of 17 residues. The ends lost 3 bases at V and 4 bases at J; junction bases unmatched: 11. Germline V gene sequence: CDR1 KGHDR, CDR2 SFDVKD.

The sample consisted of blood. This receptor was obtained from a woman aged 25 to 45 with Graves' hyperthyroidism. The gene calls are TRBV24-1 and TRBJ2-1; 7 positions match TRBD1. This CDR3 is CATSDPDPRQGYNEQFF. DNA for the CDR3: TGTGCCACCAGTGATCCGGATCCGAGACAGGGTTACAATGAGCAGTTCTTC.